This is a list of T cell receptor beta chains from one sample in a study of yellow fever vaccine responses in identical twins. TCRdb independently ran MiXCR on the RT-PCR reads; one entry per CDR3 protein. The table has around 2,200 distinct CDR3 sequences, 70% to 85% seen once. The sample in question was T cells from blood (PBMCs), unsorted or a sorted subset (not recorded which), obtained before or after yellow fever vaccination (not recorded which). The receptors derive from a woman under 30 who received the yellow fever vaccine. The CDR3 runs from the conserved cysteine through the conserved F or W. Each record gives: V gene, J gene, clone size, D gene, CDR3 protein. A D gene is named only where the DNA matches it firmly. Rows may omit the clone size; those that give it use once, few, many or a size class.

>TRBV5-1|TRBJ2-2|NA|NA
CASSILGAGELFF
>TRBV12-3/TRBV12-4|TRBJ2-1|NA|NA
CASSSLDRTYNEQFF
>TRBV5-1|TRBJ2-7|NA|TRBD2
CASSLLSGPYEQYF
>TRBV13|TRBJ2-1|NA|NA
CASSLRSSYNEQFF
>TRBV4-2|TRBJ1-6|NA|NA
CASSQDLGDPLHF
>TRBV28|TRBJ2-5|few|NA
CATRGAVETQYF
>TRBV12-3/TRBV12-4|TRBJ2-3|NA|NA
CASSRTDTQYF
>TRBV11-1|TRBJ2-1|NA|NA
CASSLTGIDYNEQFF
>TRBV30|TRBJ1-2|large|NA
CAWSVLGGSYGYTF
>TRBV6-1|TRBJ1-6|few|NA
CASSRTGFNYNSPLHF
>TRBV29-1|TRBJ1-2|NA|TRBD1
CSVEDRAYGYTF
>TRBV7-8|TRBJ2-2|NA|TRBD2
CASSRPVAGAGELFF
>TRBV6-4|TRBJ2-3|NA|TRBD2
CASSQNVASGTDTQYF
>TRBV27|TRBJ1-2|NA|TRBD1
CASSLFQGAYGYTF
>TRBV19|TRBJ1-2|NA|TRBD1
CASSPRDRGANYGYTF
>TRBV15|TRBJ1-6|NA|NA
CATSRERGVGSPLHF
>TRBV27|TRBJ1-5|NA|NA
CASGYQPQHF
>TRBV20-1|TRBJ1-5|NA|TRBD1
CSVWTGRQPQHF
>TRBV28|TRBJ2-7|NA|TRBD1
CASRTGGYEQYF
>TRBV23-1|TRBJ1-6|NA|NA
CASSQPPGPYNSPLHF
>TRBV23-1|TRBJ1-1|NA|NA
CASGNVGQNTEAFF
>TRBV23-1|TRBJ1-1|NA|TRBD1
CASNTDRGVVVRTEAFF
>TRBV29-1|TRBJ1-2|NA|TRBD1
CSVQQGFNYGYTF
>TRBV18|TRBJ2-2|NA|TRBD1
CASSPLRQGTGELFF
>TRBV23-1|TRBJ1-6|few|NA
CASSQSPDPPPLHF
>TRBV10-3|TRBJ2-7|NA|NA
CATQPRHSPGGEQYF
>TRBV28|TRBJ2-1|NA|TRBD1
CASSLRQGYPPVQFF
>TRBV11-2|TRBJ2-5|NA|NA
CASSLTQETQYF
>TRBV23-1|TRBJ1-5|few|NA
CASSHTPGQSNQPQHF
>TRBV4-1|TRBJ1-2|few|NA
CASSQDLYTGGYTF
>TRBV4-1|TRBJ1-1|NA|NA
CASSQTGSANTEAFF
>TRBV23-1|TRBJ1-1|NA|NA
CASSPGFTEAFF
>TRBV10-1|TRBJ1-5|NA|NA
CASSKDNNQPQHF
>TRBV3-1|TRBJ2-1|NA|TRBD2
CASRPSGVSYNEQFF
>TRBV29-1|TRBJ2-1|NA|TRBD2
CSVWGTSGGSYNEQFF